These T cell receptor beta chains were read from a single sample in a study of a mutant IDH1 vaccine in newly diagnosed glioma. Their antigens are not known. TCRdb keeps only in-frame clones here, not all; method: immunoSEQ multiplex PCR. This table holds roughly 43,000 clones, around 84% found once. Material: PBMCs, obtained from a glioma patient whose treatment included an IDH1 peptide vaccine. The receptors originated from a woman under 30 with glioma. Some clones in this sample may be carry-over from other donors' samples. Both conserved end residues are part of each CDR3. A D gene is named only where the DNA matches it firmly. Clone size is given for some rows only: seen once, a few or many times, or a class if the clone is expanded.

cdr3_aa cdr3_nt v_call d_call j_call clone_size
CASSYTPDQPQHF TGCGCCAGCAGCTACACCCCCGATCAGCCCCAGCATTTT TRBV5-1 . TRBJ1-5 .
CASSWRGSHSYEQYF TGTGCCAGCAGCTGGAGGGGTTCCCACTCCTACGAGCAGTACTTC TRBV11-3 . TRBJ2-7 .
CAWTGDRAGGYTF TGTGCCTGGACTGGGGACAGGGCGGGGGGCTACACCTTC TRBV30 TRBD1 TRBJ1-2 .
CASSFGQGARNQPQHF TGTGCCAGTAGTTTCGGACAGGGGGCAAGGAATCAGCCCCAGCATTTT TRBV19 TRBD1 TRBJ1-5 few
CASSPPRQSNEQFF TGTGCCAGCTCACCACCGCGGCAGAGTAATGAGCAGTTCTTC TRBV18 . TRBJ2-1 .
CASSMGRSTEAFF TGTGCCAGTAGTATGGGAAGGAGCACTGAAGCTTTCTTT TRBV19 . TRBJ1-1 once
CASTPRSGTEAFF TGTGCCAGCACCCCTAGATCGGGCACTGAAGCTTTCTTT TRBV6-5 . TRBJ1-1 .
CASSPSDYEQYF TGTGCCAGCAGCCCCTCGGACTACGAGCAGTACTTC TRBV7-2 . TRBJ2-7 once
CASSVDGSSYEQYF TGTGCCAGCAGCGTAGACGGGAGCTCCTACGAGCAGTACTTC TRBV9 . TRBJ2-7 .
CASSEQGNQPQHF TGTGCCAGCAGTGAACAGGGGAATCAGCCCCAGCATTTT TRBV6-4 TRBD1 TRBJ1-5 .
CASSYSTGTYNEQFF TGTGCCAGCAGCTACTCGACAGGGACCTACAATGAGCAGTTCTTC TRBV7-2 TRBD1 TRBJ2-1 .
CASSDVAGDMYF TGTGCCAGCAGTGATGTAGCGGGGGATATGTACTTC TRBV6-4 TRBD2 TRBJ2-7 .
CASSYGVERNTEAFF TGTGCCAGCAGTTACGGGGTGGAGCGGAATACTGAAGCTTTCTTT TRBV6-5 . TRBJ1-1 .
CASSVAGGGYNSPLHF TGTGCCAGCAGCGTAGCTGGGGGCGGTTATAATTCACCCCTCCACTTT TRBV9 . TRBJ1-6 .
CAISEWYPGASSLQETQYF TGTGCCATCAGTGAGTGGTACCCAGGGGCTTCTTCCCTCCAAGAGACCCAGTACTTC TRBV10-3 . TRBJ2-5 .
CASSVAPTGGNGELFF TGTGCCAGCAGCGTAGCTCCGACAGGGGGCAACGGGGAGCTGTTTTTT TRBV9 TRBD1 TRBJ2-2 .
CASSLNPGGPEQYF TGTGCCAGCAGCTTAAACCCGGGGGGGCCCGAGCAGTACTTC TRBV11-2 TRBD2 TRBJ2-7 .
CASSLTPSGANVLTF TGCGCCAGCAGCTTGACTCCCTCGGGGGCCAACGTCCTGACTTTC TRBV5-1 . TRBJ2-6 .
CASSIRPETQYF TGTGCCAGTAGTATACGTCCGGAGACCCAGTACTTC TRBV19 . TRBJ2-5 few
CASSVPPQGNTEAFF TGTGCCAGCAGCGTTCCCCCACAAGGAAACACTGAAGCTTTCTTT TRBV7-8 . TRBJ1-1 .
CAWSKGAVDQPQHF TGTGCCTGGAGTAAAGGGGCGGTGGATCAGCCCCAGCATTTT TRBV30 . TRBJ1-5 few
CASSYSGTSSTDTQYF TGTGCCAGTAGCTATTCCGGGACGTCTAGCACAGATACGCAGTATTTT TRBV19 . TRBJ2-3 .
CASTTPPRGLHTEAFF TGTGCCAGCACCACCCCGCCTAGGGGGCTACATACTGAAGCTTTCTTT TRBV2 TRBD1 TRBJ1-1 few
CASSPWQGRETQYF TGTGCCAGCTCACCATGGCAGGGGAGGGAGACCCAGTACTTC TRBV18 . TRBJ2-5 few
CASSKETGRRGNTIYF TGTGCCAGCAGCAAAGAGACAGGGCGGCGTGGAAACACCATATATTTT TRBV7-2 TRBD1 TRBJ1-3 .
CASSGTFATGGSTDTQYF TGTGCCAGCAGTGGAACATTTGCAACAGGGGGAAGCACAGATACGCAGTATTTT TRBV2 TRBD1 TRBJ2-3 .
CASSSRLAAYGYTF TGTGCCAGCAGCTCCCGGCTAGCCGCCTATGGCTACACCTTC TRBV7-9 . TRBJ1-2 .
CASSNTGLNTEAFF TGTGCCAGCAGTAATACAGGGTTGAACACTGAAGCTTTCTTT TRBV6-5 . TRBJ1-1 .
CASSIPGDRDPYEQYF TGTGCCAGTAGTATACCCGGGGACAGGGATCCGTACGAGCAGTACTTC TRBV19 TRBD1 TRBJ2-7 .
CSVAFSHSNQPQHF TGCAGCGTTGCTTTCAGTCATAGCAATCAGCCCCAGCATTTT TRBV29-1 . TRBJ1-5 .
CASAQGVAEAFF TGTGCTAGTGCCCAGGGGGTTGCTGAAGCTTTCTTT TRBV12-5 TRBD1 TRBJ1-1 few
CASSETGELFF TGTGCCAGCAGTGAAACCGGGGAGCTGTTTTTT TRBV25-1 . TRBJ2-2 few
CASSQGSAGGDTEAFF TGTGCCAGCAGCCAAGGGTCAGCAGGGGGGGACACTGAAGCTTTCTTT TRBV14 TRBD1 TRBJ1-1 .
CASSRGPGQTNTEAFF TGTGCCAGTAGTAGAGGACCGGGACAAACGAACACTGAAGCTTTCTTT TRBV19 . TRBJ1-1 .
CASSQAQGAGANVLTF TGCGCCAGCAGCCAAGCGCAGGGGGCTGGGGCCAACGTCCTGACTTTC TRBV4-3 TRBD1 TRBJ2-6 .